The 3 T cell receptor beta chains below come from one sample, sequenced in a study of blood T cells in healthy people across ages. Through a sample-barcoded 5' primer and a J-beta primer mix, a second PCR was run for roughly 6 to 11 cycles. TCRdb passed the 5' RACE reads through MiXCR, listing each CDR3 protein once. The sample shows approximately 800,000 distinct CDR3 sequences, roughly 56% of them seen only once. The material sequenced was blood. These receptors came from a middle-aged man in good health.

Only a few counts were recorded for this clonotype. The rearrangement links TRBV7-2 to TRBJ1-2; TRBD1 is a possible D gene (6 bases). Trimming removed 5 bases at V and 6 bases at J, with 16 bases between. This CDR3 is built from 14 residues. CDR1 and CDR2 from the germline V gene are SGHTA and FQGNSA. The CDR3 sequence is CASSVRPGAHGYTF. The CDR3 coding sequence is TGTGCCAGCAGCGTGAGGCCGGGGGCCCATGGCTACACCTTC.

On this clonotype: One end of the junction is discordant with germline, which a read error may explain. Here the CDR3 reads CANSPAGQGDGYTF. CDR3 coding DNA: TGTGCCAACTCACCAGCCGGACAGGGGGATGGCTACACCTTC. V gene TRBV18 combines with J gene TRBJ1-2, with 10 bases identical to TRBD1. The CDR3 runs to 14 residues. Germline CDR1 KGHSH, CDR2 LQKENI.

This clonotype was seen only a few times. The chain recombines TRBV7-9 with TRBJ2-7, with unresolved D. This CDR3 spans 12 amino acids. Between the trimmed V and J ends, which lost 5 bases and 6 bases, there was a span of 11 bases. Germline-derived CDR1 and CDR2 are SEHNR and FQNEAQ (reference sequence). The chain's CDR3 is CASSPQNGEQYF. In DNA form, the CDR3 reads TGTGCCAGCAGCCCACAGAACGGCGAGCAGTACTTC.